This passage covers 17 T cell receptor beta chains from one sample sequenced in a study of T cell repertoires in cytomegalovirus infection. A single record per CDR3 protein comes from TCRdb applying MiXCR to the reads. The data hold some 800,000 distinct CDR3 sequences, with about 33% observed a single time. Their cognate antigens are unknown. The material was cultured CD8+ T cells from PBMCs, obtained from culture after CMV antigen stimulation. The receptors stem from a human donor in good health (CMV status not recorded). Some clones in this sample may be carry-over from other donors' samples.

This clonotype turned up a few times. The V call is TRBV7-6, the J call TRBJ2-7; 9 bases line up with TRBD1. Unmatched junction bases numbered 5, after V lost 5 bases and J lost 0 bases. This CDR3 contains 15 residues. The germline V gene encodes CDR1 SGHVS and CDR2 FNYEAQ. The CDR3 reads CASSNRDRASYEQYF. For the CDR3, the DNA is TGTGCCAGCAGCAACCGGGACAGGGCCTCCTACGAGCAGTACTTC.

This clonotype was seen only a few times. This rearrangement joins TRBV12-3 or TRBV12-4 to TRBJ1-4, with D unclear. This CDR3 spans 12 amino acids. V shed 8 bases and J shed 4 bases, with 8 bases lying between them. The CDR3 loop is CASGRFNEKLFF. CDR3 coding DNA: TGTGCCAGCGGGAGGTTTAATGAAAAACTGTTTTTT.

This rearrangement joins TRBV13 to TRBJ1-1; D perhaps matches TRBD1 (5 bases). Trimming left V 0 bases short and J 3 bases short, with 11 bases between. CDR3 size: 15 residues. Looked up from germline, CDR1 is PRHDT and CDR2 is FYEKMQ (reference sequence). CDR3 loop: CASSLGGEGYTEAFF. The CDR3 nucleotides read TGTGCCAGCAGCTTAGGAGGGGAGGGGTACACTGAAGCTTTCTTT.

The CDR3 reads CASSPMVANKRGEQFF. CDR3 nucleotides: TGTGCCAGCAGTCCTATGGTGGCGAACAAGCGGGGTGAGCAGTTCTTC. The V and J genes are TRBV6-2 or TRBV6-3 and TRBJ2-1; TRBD2 matches 7 bases. Unmatched junction bases numbered 16, after V lost 5 bases and J lost 9 bases. The length of the CDR3 is 16 residues. CDR1 and CDR2 (germline): MNHEY, SVGEGT.

The V and J genes are TRBV3-1 and TRBJ1-2; no clear D gene. Trimming removed 3 bases at V and 4 bases at J, with 9 bases between. Germline values: CDR1 LGHDT, CDR2 YNNKEL (reference sequence). The CDR3 is made up of 13 amino acids. Here the CDR3 DNA reads TGTGCCAGCAGCCAGGAAGCCTTCTATGGCTACACCTTC. It codes for CASSQEAFYGYTF.

This clonotype occurred a few times. The chain couples TRBV25-1 to TRBJ1-6, with TRBD1 matching over 7 bases. This CDR3 contains 17 residues. CDR1 is MGHDK and CDR2 is SYGVNS in the germline V gene. Trimming at V came to 2 bases and at J to 0 bases, leaving 4 bases not matched to a gene. CDR3: CASSEGTASSYNSPLHF. The CDR3 bases are TGTGCCAGCAGTGAAGGGACAGCGAGCTCCTATAATTCACCCCTCCACTTT.

V usage is TRBV27 and J usage is TRBJ2-1; D is uncertain. Trimming shortened V by 5 bases and J by 0 bases, and 14 bases separated the two germline ends. CDR1 is MNHEY, CDR2 SMNVEV, per germline (reference sequence). This CDR3 region has 16 residues. The CDR3 spells CASSGLGDISYNEQFF. Here the CDR3 DNA reads TGTGCCAGCAGTGGCTTAGGAGATATCTCCTACAATGAGCAGTTCTTC.

The rearrangement links TRBV28 to TRBJ1-1; 7 bases map to TRBD1. V shed 6 bases and J 1 base; nucleotides not matched to a gene: 8. Germline CDR1 MDHEN, CDR2 SYDVKM. The CDR3 consists of 15 residues. The CDR3 nucleotides read TGTGCCAGCAGCGACAGGGCGGGCTGGAACACTGAAGCTTTCTTT. This translates into CASSDRAGWNTEAFF.

There are a few counts of this clonotype. The V and J genes are TRBV19 and TRBJ1-1, with 9 bases identical to TRBD1. Germline values: CDR1 LNHDA, CDR2 SQIVND (reference sequence). This CDR3 has 16 residues. After removal of 8 bases from V and 11 bases from J, the junction contained 21 bases not matched to a gene. The CDR3 loop is CASGYPRDRAVKRAFF. Written as DNA, the CDR3 is TGTGCCAGTGGCTATCCGAGGGACAGGGCGGTTAAGAGGGCTTTCTTT.

In this sample, this clonotype turned up a few times. The chain has TRBV7-6 and TRBJ2-5; weak D call: TRBD2 (6 bases). Deletions cut 4 bases from V and 4 bases from J, with 13 bases between. The germline CDR1 and CDR2 sequences are SGHVS and FNYEAQ. The CDR3 spans 14 residues. The DNA for the CDR3 is TGTGCCAGCAGCTCGGGACTCGATAGAGAGACCCAGTACTTC. This translates into CASSSGLDRETQYF.

V is TRBV20-1 and J is TRBJ1-5; TRBD1 agrees at 7 bases. Germline lookup yields CDR1 DFQATT and CDR2 SNEGSKA (reference sequence). This CDR3 spans 15 amino acids. V shed 0 bases, J shed 6 bases, and the junction held 8 bases outside the gene matches. In DNA, the CDR3 is TGCAGTGCTAGAGATAGGTCAGGGGGATCTCAGCCCCAGCATTTT. Encoded protein: CSARDRSGGSQPQHF.

The chain employs TRBV19 and TRBJ2-7, with a tentative D call TRBD2 (5 bases). The V gene lost 8 bases and the J gene lost 1 base, with 15 bases spanning the gap. This CDR3 spans 14 amino acids. Germline V gene sequence: CDR1 LNHDA, CDR2 SQIVND (reference sequence). The CDR3 coding sequence is TGTGCCAGTTCGGCGGGCTGGGGTTCCTACGAGCAGTACGTC. Protein product: CASSAGWGSYEQYV.

This clonotype was recorded many times. The chain employs TRBV6-5 and TRBJ2-7; no reliable D call. V was clipped by 2 bases and J by 4 bases, with 3 bases between them. The CDR3 has 11 amino acids. Per germline, CDR1 MNHEY and CDR2 SVGAGI. The CDR3 protein is CASSYRYEQYF. The CDR3 region has the DNA TGTGCCAGCAGTTACCGGTACGAGCAGTACTTC.

A remark on this clonotype: A read error may produce the germline difference seen at one junction end. V gene TRBV7-7 combines with J gene TRBJ2-2; D is possibly TRBD1 (5 bases). This CDR3 comprises 16 residues. Germline lookup yields CDR1 SSHAT and CDR2 FNYEAQ (reference sequence). CDR3 DNA: TGTGCTAGCAGCTCCAGGGTCCCCCCTAACACCGGGGAGCTGTTTTTT. Its translation is CASSSRVPPNTGELFF.

This chain uses TRBV19 with TRBJ1-1; D gene ambiguous. V was pared by 8 bases and J by 1 base, with 8 bases between. The CDR3 contains 12 residues. Germline CDR1 is LNHDA and CDR2 is SQIVND (reference sequence). CDR3 sequence (DNA): TGTGCCAGTCGGATCCGGAACACTGAAGCTTTCTTT. It translates to CASRIRNTEAFF. The full variable domain, in which reference TRBV19 and TRBJ1-1 provide the parts outside the CDR3, is DGGITQSPKYLFRKEGQNVTLSCEQNLNHDAMYWYRQDPGQGLRLIYYSQIVNDFQKGDIAEGYSVSREKKESFPLTVTSAQKNPTAFYLCASRIRNTEAFFGQGTRLTVV.

This clonotype was seen ten or more times. The chain uses TRBV4-1 and TRBJ1-1; D remains ambiguous. With 0 bases removed from V and 4 bases from J, the gap between germline ends came to 9 bases. This CDR3 has 14 residues. Germline CDR1 MGHRA, CDR2 YSYEKL. CDR3 in amino acids: CASSQDISGTEAFF. Here the CDR3 DNA reads TGCGCCAGCAGCCAAGATATTTCGGGCACTGAAGCTTTCTTT.

This clonotype showed up just a few times. The chain links TRBV25-1 to TRBJ1-5; a weak D match, TRBD1 (5 bases). Trimming took 2 bases from V and 6 from J, leaving 8 bases between them. This CDR3 region has 13 residues. CDR1 and CDR2 from the germline V gene are MGHDK and SYGVNS. This chain's CDR3 is CASSEGAAQPQHF. The CDR3, as DNA: TGTGCCAGCAGTGAAGGGGCGGCTCAGCCCCAGCATTTT.